This T cell receptor beta chain was retrieved from a study of cytomegalovirus exposure and HLA in healthy donors. The study ran its PCR with 60 Vbeta and 13 Jbeta primers. Only in-frame clones appear in the TCRdb table, and some are missing; sequencing was by immunoSEQ multiplex PCR. The sample consists of 110,000 or so clones, roughly four fifths of them appearing once. The CDR3 has 15 residues. The germline V gene has CDR1 SGHTA and CDR2 FQGNSA. Concerning this clone: One end of the junction is discordant with germline, which a read error may explain.

The origin of this receptor is a woman in her thirties or forties in good health and CMV-seropositive. The J gene is TRBJ1-5, the V gene TRBV7-2; the match to TRBD1 covers 9 bases. The specimen sequenced was PBMCs. CDR3 nucleotide sequence: TGTGCCAGCAGCCCGTCCACAGGGGGCAAACAGCCCCAGCATTTT. As protein: CASSPSTGGKQPQHF. Full variable domain (outside the CDR3, taken from reference TRBV7-2 and TRBJ1-5): GAGVSQSPSNKVTEKGKDVELRCDPISGHTALYWYRQSLGQGLEFLIYFQGNSAPDKSGLPSDRFSAERTGGSVSTLTIQRTQQEDSAVYLCASSPSTGGKQPQHFGDGTRLSIL.